The 15 T cell receptor beta chains listed next were all sequenced from one sample in a study of T-cell memory formation after mild COVID-19. MiXCR, run by TCRdb on the 5' RACE reads, gives a single entry per CDR3 protein. The sample consists of 450,000 to 700,000 distinct CDR3 sequences, about a sixth of them appearing once. Sequenced material: PBMCs or a T cell subset sorted from them (not recorded which). The source is an adult woman who had mild COVID-19 (a few samples of this study predate the infection). Cell type and time point are not known.

This clonotype has only a few counts. V is TRBV6-5 and J is TRBJ2-1; TRBD1 agrees at 9 bases. V shed 5 bases and J 3 bases; nucleotides not matched to a gene: 5. From germline, CDR1 is MNHEY and CDR2 SVGAGI. The CDR3 totals 15 residues. As DNA, the CDR3 is TGTGCCAGCAGTCTACCGGGACAGGGCTACAATGAGCAGTTCTTC. This sequence encodes CASSLPGQGYNEQFF.

There are a few counts of this clonotype. The V call is TRBV28, the J call TRBJ1-6; TRBD1 might be the D (5 bases). This CDR3 has 14 amino acids. The V gene lost 2 bases and the J gene lost 10 bases, with 12 bases spanning the gap. Germline loops: CDR1 MDHEN, CDR2 SYDVKM. CDR3 residues: CASSLRQDNSPLHF. The CDR3 DNA follows: TGTGCCAGCAGTTTAAGGCAGGACAACTCACCCCTCCACTTT.

This clonotype was picked up a small number of times. This sequence joins TRBV7-2 and TRBJ1-2; D is uncertain. In germline, CDR1 is SGHTA, CDR2 FQGNSA. The V gene lost 5 bases and the J gene lost 4 bases, with 11 bases spanning the gap. The length of the CDR3 is 13 residues. The CDR3 DNA follows: TGTGCCAGCAGCCCGGTAACGGGCTATGGCTACACCTTC. Translated, it gives CASSPVTGYGYTF.

V and J are TRBV5-1 and TRBJ2-1, with no clear D. The germline gives CDR1 SGHRS, CDR2 YFSETQ. The CDR3 consists of 14 residues. Trimming left V 2 bases short and J 0 bases short, with 6 bases between. The CDR3 coding sequence is TGCGCCAGCAGCTTCCCTAACTCCTACAATGAGCAGTTCTTC. Amino acid sequence: CASSFPNSYNEQFF.

The rearrangement uses TRBV24-1 and TRBJ1-2; TRBD1 agrees at 10 bases. This CDR3 is built from 13 residues. V gave up 9 bases and J gave up 3 bases; unmatched junction bases: 3. Germline values: CDR1 KGHDR, CDR2 SFDVKD. In DNA form, the CDR3 reads TGTGCCACCGGGACAGGGGAGGACTATGGCTACACCTTC. Translated, it gives CATGTGEDYGYTF.

The genes are TRBV24-1 and TRBJ2-2; D gene unclear. This CDR3 comprises 13 residues. From germline, CDR1 is KGHDR and CDR2 SFDVKD. V shed 7 bases and J shed 1 base, with 6 bases lying between them. The CDR3 spells CATSYMNTGELFF. CDR3 nucleotides: TGTGCCACCAGCTATATGAACACCGGGGAGCTGTTTTTT.

CDR3 protein: CASSQAGTPYEQYF. The CDR3 DNA follows: TGCGCCAGCAGCCAAGCTGGGACCCCCTACGAGCAGTACTTC. This chain links TRBV4-1 with TRBJ2-7; perhaps D is TRBD1 or TRBD2 (5 bases each). The germline V gene encodes CDR1 MGHRA and CDR2 YSYEKL. CDR3 size: 14 residues. Between the trimmed V and J ends, which lost 1 base and 2 bases, there was a span of 9 bases.

This clonotype turned up a few times. This chain joins TRBV7-9 and TRBJ2-5; D gene uncertain. Trimming shortened V by 5 bases and J by 4 bases, and 14 bases separated the two germline ends. Germline CDR1 is SEHNR and CDR2 is FQNEAQ (reference sequence). This CDR3 spans 14 amino acids. The CDR3 loop is CASSPQSLRETQYF. CDR3 DNA sequence: TGTGCCAGCAGCCCTCAATCACTTAGAGAGACCCAGTACTTC.

The chain recombines TRBV24-1 with TRBJ2-1; 7 bases line up with TRBD1. Germline CDR1 reads KGHDR; CDR2 reads SFDVKD. V shed 2 bases and J 5 bases; nucleotides not matched to a gene: 2. CDR3 length: 14 residues. CDR3 protein: CATSDSGQNNEQFF. The CDR3 DNA follows: TGTGCCACCAGTGATTCGGGACAGAACAATGAGCAGTTCTTC.

The CDR3 DNA follows: TGTGCCAGCAGCCCCTTCGACAGGGGGGGGACGGAGACCCAGTACTTC. Residues: CASSPFDRGGTETQYF. The rearrangement uses TRBV9 and TRBJ2-5; 9 bases agree with TRBD1. The trim removed 4 bases at V and 5 bases at J, leaving 12 bases unmatched. CDR1 is SGDLS and CDR2 is YYNGEE in the germline V gene. The CDR3 consists of 16 residues.

The rearrangement joins TRBV7-2 to TRBJ2-5; 16 nucleotides match TRBD2. This CDR3 spans 18 amino acids. V shed 5 bases, J shed 4 bases, and the junction held 10 bases outside the gene matches. Per the germline V gene, CDR1 is SGHTA and CDR2 is FQGNSA. CDR3 residues: CASSKPGTSGRAGETQYF. The CDR3 coding sequence is TGTGCCAGCAGCAAGCCCGGGACTAGCGGGAGGGCCGGAGAGACCCAGTACTTC.

The chain uses TRBV7-2 and TRBJ2-5; no firm D call. The CDR3 loop spans 14 amino acids. CDR1 and CDR2 (germline): SGHTA, FQGNSA. Trimming took off 3 bases at V and 4 bases at J, with 12 bases between the two ends. This chain's CDR3 is CASSFRAELETQYF. DNA of the CDR3: TGTGCCAGCAGCTTTAGGGCTGAACTAGAGACCCAGTACTTC.

The gene calls are TRBV30 and TRBJ2-7; the D gene is possibly TRBD2 (6 bases). Deletions cut 4 bases from V and 4 bases from J, with 17 bases between. The CDR3 runs 14 residues. CDR1 is GTSNPN, CDR2 SVGIG, per germline (reference sequence). CDR3 in amino acids: CAWTGGGRKYEQYF. The DNA of the CDR3 is TGTGCCTGGACCGGTGGTGGGAGGAAATACGAGCAGTACTTC.

The chain employs TRBV30 and TRBJ2-1; 7 bases map to TRBD1. The germline V gene encodes CDR1 GTSNPN and CDR2 SVGIG (reference sequence). The CDR3 is 15 residues long. V lost 3 bases, J lost 5 bases, and 10 bases stayed unmatched. CDR3 in DNA: TGTGCCTGGAGAAGGCAGGGGGTATCGCACAATGAGCAGTTCTTC. It codes for CAWRRQGVSHNEQFF.

This chain links TRBV5-1 with TRBJ2-1, with D possibly being TRBD1 (6 bases). Germline V gene sequence: CDR1 SGHRS, CDR2 YFSETQ. This CDR3 region has 13 residues. V dropped 9 bases and J dropped 7 bases, with 17 bases sitting between them. The chain's CDR3 is CATKLQGGNEQFF. The CDR3 region has the DNA TGCGCCACCAAGTTACAGGGTGGGAATGAGCAGTTCTTC.